The rows below give T cell receptor beta chains drawn from one sample of a study of beta chain features in type 1 diabetes. Here immunoSEQ multiplex PCR was the method, and the copy in TCRdb shows in-frame clones only, minus some. The sample shows approximately 170,000 clones, approximately 9.9% of them seen only once. Sequences were obtained from central memory CD4+ T cells from blood. Receptor source: a woman aged 18-29 years in good health. Both conserved end residues are part of each CDR3.

j_gene | v_gene | CDR3aa
TRBJ1-2 | TRBV4-3 | CASSQSGHQSYGYTF
TRBJ2-6 | TRBV4-1 | CASSHLRLQGRGANVLTF
TRBJ1-2 | TRBV30 | CAWTGYRRGYTF
TRBJ2-5 | TRBV5-1 | CASSLTLAAQETQYF
TRBJ2-5 | TRBV5-6 | CASSLALDRIGETQYF
TRBJ2-2 | TRBV30 | CACHQGANTGELFF
TRBJ2-1 | TRBV5-4 | CASSPGLAGSYNEQFF
TRBJ2-7 | TRBV7-3 | CASSPRQGWYEQYF
. | TRBV6-5 | CASSPGDPHGDEQYF
TRBJ2-5 | TRBV29-1 | CSVDRGRETQYF
TRBJ1-6 | TRBV15 | CATSTTGVNSPLHF
TRBJ2-5 | TRBV7-8 | CASSYRTAAQETQYF
TRBJ2-2 | TRBV5-1 | CASSTQGAAGELFF
TRBJ1-2 | TRBV20-1 | CSAAQGYGYTF
TRBJ1-3 | TRBV7-2 | CASSPRQGGGNTIYF
TRBJ1-1 | TRBV2 | CASTRTRNTEAFF
TRBJ1-1 | TRBV19 | CASAGMNTEAFF
TRBJ2-3 | TRBV7-2 | CASSPDPGTDTQYF
TRBJ1-1 | TRBV10-3 | CAIQDRDISEAFF
TRBJ2-5 | TRBV7-2 | CASSPRGLAGGKYQETQYF
TRBJ1-2 | TRBV27 | CASSPSSTYGYTF
TRBJ2-2 | TRBV27 | CASSYSGGNTGELFF
TRBJ2-5 | TRBV7-2 | CASSLGASRETQYF
TRBJ2-5 | TRBV7-9 | CASSFSGRETQYF
TRBJ2-1 | TRBV15 | CATRKLGVNNEQFF
TRBJ2-7 | TRBV6-6 | CASNRGAYEQYF
TRBJ2-3 | TRBV6-5 | CASGPRDTDTQYF
TRBJ2-7 | TRBV27 | CASRAGGGGYEQYF
TRBJ2-5 | TRBV28 | CASSLSGGGETQYF
TRBJ1-2 | TRBV5-6 | CASSLPHSAATREHGYTF
TRBJ2-3 | TRBV5-6 | CASSIANELYTQYF
TRBJ1-5 | TRBV4-3 | CASSQDEGQPQHF
TRBJ1-1 | TRBV15 | CATSSKGGTEAFF
TRBJ1-2 | TRBV7-2 | CASSEGAGYGYTF
TRBJ2-3 | TRBV18 | CASSPFGTSGDTQYF
TRBJ1-2 | TRBV29-1 | CSVEGQGMDYGYTF
TRBJ1-1 | TRBV7-3 | CASSLQGANTEAFF
TRBJ1-2 | TRBV21-1 | CASSITGEFNYGYTF
TRBJ2-2 | TRBV28 | CASSSTGSAGELFF
TRBJ2-1 | TRBV4-2 | CASSQEMGQANSYNEQFF
TRBJ2-5 | TRBV6-6 | CASSPMTSGAETQYF
TRBJ2-5 | TRBV29-1 | CSVEGFETGEVKTQYF
TRBJ2-5 | TRBV6-5 | CASSFGGGLQETQYF
TRBJ2-6 | TRBV5-1 | CASTDRTHSGANVLTF
TRBJ1-1 | TRBV30 | CAWRSKGAENTEAFF
TRBJ2-5 | TRBV23-1 | CASSQSIQGRETQYF
TRBJ2-1 | TRBV6-1 | CASSEMTSGGLDEQFF